This T cell receptor beta chain was identified in a study of identical twins. The study's findings and limits: Fewer insertions marked abundant cord blood beta clonotypes; young adult naive trended weakly, memory not at all. Instead of following the same donors, the conclusions were based on cross-sectional statistical analysis. Twin pairs' shared out-of-frame alpha sequences were enriched in low generation probability. The authors noted that invariant MAIT and iNKT cells could partly confound zero-insertion analyses.

In this sample, this clonotype turned up a few times. Antigen specificity is unknown. Each CDR3 protein is one row after TCRdb ran MiXCR on the 5' RACE reads. The sample shows 150,000 or so distinct CDR3 sequences, approximately 3.5% of them seen only once. This receptor was obtained from a young man in good health. Sequencing was done on a sample of memory T cells sorted from blood.

This CDR3 reads CASSESGTGEQFF. In nucleotides, the CDR3 is TGTGCCAGCAGTGAAAGCGGGACCGGGGAGCAGTTCTTC. The V gene is TRBV6-1, the J gene TRBJ2-1; 7 bases line up with TRBD2. Germline CDR1 is MNHNS and CDR2 is SASEGT. J was trimmed by 10 bases and V by 2 bases; bases with no gene match: 5. The CDR3 covers 13 residues.